This is a list of T cell receptor beta chains from one sample in a study of blood T cell repertoires in COVID-19. Sequencing used immunoSEQ multiplex PCR; TCRdb keeps in-frame clones, though not all of them. The sample shows under 55,000 clones, less than 85% of them seen only once. Material for sequencing was peripheral blood. The origin of the receptors is a human donor in a cohort sampled during active COVID-19. The conserved cysteine and the conserved F or W are not part of the CDR3 here.

TRBJ2-3,TRBV5-6,ASRLAGGPGTQY
TRBJ1-1,TRBV6-5,ASSYGTGMNTEAF
TRBJ2-5,TRBV7-9,ASSLGQGLEETQY
TRBJ2-2,TRBV28,ASNLGHALNTGELF
TRBJ1-4,TRBV5-1,ASSLGTGGEKLF
TRBJ1-2,TRBV19,ASSISNRGYT
TRBJ2-7,TRBV7-6,ASSLEGGLGKQY
TRBJ2-2,TRBV19,ASSIISGGTGELF
TRBJ2-3,TRBV4-1,ASPALVHTDTQY
TRBJ1-3,TRBV15,ATSSLPGNTIY
TRBJ1-2,TRBV7-2,ASSLGQGYGYT
TRBJ1-6,TRBV5-4,ASSRQGSVSYNSPLH